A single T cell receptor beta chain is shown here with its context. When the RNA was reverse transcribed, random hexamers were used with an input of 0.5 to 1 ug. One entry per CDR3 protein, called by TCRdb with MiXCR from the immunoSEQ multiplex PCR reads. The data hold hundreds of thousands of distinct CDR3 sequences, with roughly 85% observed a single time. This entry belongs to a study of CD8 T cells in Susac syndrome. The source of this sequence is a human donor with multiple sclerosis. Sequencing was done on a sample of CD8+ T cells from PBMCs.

The CDR3 loop reads CSVDRDRGHYSYNEQFF. The CDR3 DNA reads TGCAGCGTTGACCGGGACAGGGGTCATTATTCCTACAATGAGCAGTTCTTC. The J gene is TRBJ2-1, the V gene TRBV29-1; 10 bases agree with TRBD1. CDR1 SQVTM and CDR2 ANQGSEA come from the germline V gene. This CDR3 is built from 17 residues. After removal of 3 bases from V and 1 base from J, the junction contained 9 bases not matched to a gene.